This TCR beta chain was sequenced for a study of T cell responses to AZD1222 COVID-19 vaccine. The assay was immunoSEQ multiplex PCR, and TCRdb's table has in-frame clones only and misses some. Of about 130,000 clones listed, 80% to 90% are singletons. Germline CDR1 is LGHDT and CDR2 is YNNKEL (reference sequence). This CDR3 is 17 amino acids long. The V gene lost 0 bases and the J gene lost 4 bases, with 18 bases spanning the gap. The genes are TRBV3-1 (or the pseudogene TRBV3-2) and TRBJ1-2; TRBD1 is a possible D gene (5 bases). The receptor comes from an adult in good health. Sequenced material: peripheral blood, taken on day 0 of AZD1222 vaccination. The CDR3 DNA sequence: TGTGCCAGCAGCCAAGATGCCCTATTGGGGCATCGCTATGGCTACACCTTC. Encoded protein: CASSQDALLGHRYGYTF.